Described below is a single TCR beta chain sequence and its context. V lost 3 bases, J lost 8 bases, and 10 bases lay in between. The CDR3 runs 13 residues. Per germline, CDR1 MNHNS and CDR2 SASEGT. The sample comes from a study of Tregs in tolerant kidney transplant recipients. Produced via immunoSEQ multiplex PCR; TCRdb's table is partial and in-frame only. The table includes about 59,000 clones, around 82% detected once. This chain connects TRBV6-1 to TRBJ2-2, with D perhaps being TRBD1 or TRBD2 (5 bases each). The sample was CD4+ T cells from blood. The receptor was isolated from a human donor in good health. The CDR3 bases are TGTGCCAGCAGTGATGGGGACGCAGGGGAGCTGTTTTTT. This sequence encodes CASSDGDAGELFF.